These 9 T cell receptor beta chains were all obtained from the same sample, sequenced in a study of T-cell reconstitution after alpha-beta-depleted transplantation in children. Construction of the TCRbeta library involved unique molecular identifiers. In TCRdb, the PCR reads were re-called with MiXCR into one record per CDR3 protein. Found here are around 200,000 distinct CDR3 sequences, 11% of them singletons; the top ten hold 28%. The specimen comprised PBMCs, sampled before TCRalphabeta/CD19-depleted stem cell transplant. The receptor set was obtained from a child in the first two years of life with acute myeloid leukemia, due to receive a stem cell transplant.

This clonotype has a count of ten or more. V gene TRBV5-1 combines with J gene TRBJ1-6; TRBD1 matches 8 bases. V gave up 5 bases and J gave up 0 bases; unmatched junction bases: 10. The CDR3 length is 18 residues. Germline V CDR1 and CDR2: SGHRS, YFSETQ. The CDR3 nucleotides read TGCGCCAGCAGTTTAGGACAGGGATCCAGCTCCTATAATTCACCCCTCCACTTT. It yields the protein CASSLGQGSSSYNSPLHF.

This clonotype has just a few counts. The rearrangement links TRBV12-3 or TRBV12-4 to TRBJ2-5, with D perhaps matching TRBD1 (6 bases). Between the trimmed V and J ends, which lost 6 bases and 2 bases, there was a span of 13 bases. The CDR3 extends over 14 amino acids. CDR3 nucleotide sequence: TGTGCCAGCAGCGGCAGAGGGGGACAAGAGACCCAGTACTTC. Translating gives CASSGRGGQETQYF.

This clonotype was observed at least ten times. The genes are TRBV6-2 or TRBV6-3 and TRBJ2-1; 10 bases line up with TRBD2. The V gene end was trimmed by 6 bases and the J gene end by 0 bases; junction bases not matched to a gene: 8. The CDR3 is 17 residues long. Germline loops: CDR1 MNHEY, CDR2 SVGEGT. The CDR3: CASSPRTSGSSYNEQFF. For the CDR3, the DNA is TGTGCCAGCAGCCCCCGGACTAGCGGTAGCTCCTACAATGAGCAGTTCTTC.

This clonotype was picked up many times. The V gene is TRBV6-6, the J gene TRBJ1-5; D is ambiguous. Germline-derived CDR1 and CDR2 are MNHNY and SVGAGI (reference sequence). V shed 7 bases and J shed 4 bases, with 11 bases lying between them. CDR3 length: 13 amino acids. CDR3 sequence reads: CASTVAGNQPQHF. CDR3 bases: TGTGCCAGCACAGTGGCGGGGAATCAGCCCCAGCATTTT.

In its sample, this clonotype was seen many times. V is TRBV7-9 and J is TRBJ2-3, with D perhaps TRBD2 (6 bases). Trimming took 6 bases from V and 4 from J, leaving 14 bases between them. The CDR3 runs to 14 residues. The germline gives CDR1 SEHNR, CDR2 FQNEAQ (reference sequence). CDR3 nucleotides: TGTGCCAGCAGTTCACTAGCAGCAGCAGATACGCAGTATTTT. It yields the protein CASSSLAAADTQYF. The full variable domain, completed using reference TRBV7-9 and TRBJ2-3, is DTGVSQNPRHKITKRGQNVTFRCDPISEHNRLYWYRQTLGQGPEFLTYFQNEAQLEKSRLLSDRFSAERPKGSFSTLEIQRTEQGDSAMYLCASSSLAAADTQYFGPGTRLTVL.

This clonotype was seen many times. The chain links TRBV6-2 or TRBV6-3 to TRBJ2-1, with no clear D. In germline, CDR1 is MNHEY, CDR2 SVGEGT. CDR3 length: 17 residues. Trimming shortened V by 2 bases and J by 5 bases, and 19 bases separated the two germline ends. The CDR3 reads CASSYRPLTLGNNEQFF. The CDR3 DNA reads TGTGCCAGCAGTTACCGTCCCCTCACGCTCGGAAACAATGAGCAGTTCTTC.

This rearrangement joins TRBV18 to TRBJ2-7; D is perhaps TRBD1 (6 bases). This CDR3 region has 14 residues. The germline V gene encodes CDR1 KGHSH and CDR2 LQKENI. V was trimmed by 3 bases and J by 4 bases, leaving 13 bases between them. CDR3 DNA sequence: TGTGCCAGCTCACCCCCAGGGGCCTTATACGAGCAGTACTTC. Translation gives CASSPPGALYEQYF.

The genes are TRBV9 and TRBJ2-1; D is possibly TRBD1 (6 bases). This CDR3 region has 17 residues. V was pared by 2 bases and J by 4 bases, with 19 bases between. Germline CDR1 is SGDLS and CDR2 is YYNGEE. In DNA form, the CDR3 reads TGTGCCAGCAGCGTGAGGGGGAACCCGAACCAGTACAATGAGCAGTTCTTC. Translated: CASSVRGNPNQYNEQFF.

This clonotype was seen ten or more times. The V call is TRBV5-1, the J call TRBJ2-3; possibly TRBD2 for D (6 bases). V was clipped by 0 bases and J by 3 bases, with 14 bases between them. The CDR3 loop spans 16 amino acids. The germline gives CDR1 SGHRS, CDR2 YFSETQ. The CDR3 DNA sequence: TGCGCCAGCAGCTTGGTCACGGGAGAGGGTACAGATACGCAGTATTTT. Its translation is CASSLVTGEGTDTQYF.